This section outlines one T cell receptor (beta chain) sequence together with its context. Clones were read by immunoSEQ multiplex PCR, and TCRdb kept only the in-frame ones, dropping some. The sample has roughly 1,000,000 clones, around 78% seen once; the top ten hold under 0.6%. The data were obtained in a study of shared clonotypes between healthy human individuals. A CD45RA-negative memory subset and a CD45RA+ naive subset were separated from the CD4+ cells. The source of this sequence is a man younger than 30 in good health. Some clones in this sample may be carry-over from other donors' samples. Sequencing input: memory CD4+ T cells from PBMCs. As for subset: CD45RA-negative fraction.

For the CDR3, the DNA is TGTGCCAGCAGCTTCGGGTCCGGAAGCAATCAGCCCCAGCATTTT. Translated: CASSFGSGSNQPQHF. The rearrangement uses TRBV7-2 and TRBJ1-5, with D uncertain. CDR1 is SGHTA and CDR2 is FQGNSA in the germline V gene. Between the trimmed V and J ends, which lost 3 bases and 1 base, there was a span of 10 bases. CDR3 length equals 15 residues.